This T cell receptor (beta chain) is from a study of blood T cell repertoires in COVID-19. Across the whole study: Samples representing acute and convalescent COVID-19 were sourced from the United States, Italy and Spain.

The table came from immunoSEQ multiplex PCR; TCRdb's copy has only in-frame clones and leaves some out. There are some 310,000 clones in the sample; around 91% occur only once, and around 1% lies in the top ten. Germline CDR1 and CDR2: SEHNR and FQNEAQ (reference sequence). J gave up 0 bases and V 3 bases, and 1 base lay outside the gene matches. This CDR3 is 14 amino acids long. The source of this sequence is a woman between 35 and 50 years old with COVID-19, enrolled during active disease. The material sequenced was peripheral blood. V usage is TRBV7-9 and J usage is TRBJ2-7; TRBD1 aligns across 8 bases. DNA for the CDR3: TGTGCCAGCAGCTTCGGGACAGGCTCCTACGAGCAGTACTTC. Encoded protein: CASSFGTGSYEQYF. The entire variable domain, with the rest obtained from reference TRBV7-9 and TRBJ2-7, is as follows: DTGVSQNPRHKITKRGQNVTFRCDPISEHNRLYWYRQTLGQGPEFLTYFQNEAQLEKSRLLSDRFSAERPKGSFSTLEIQRTEQGDSAMYLCASSFGTGSYEQYFGPGTRLTVT.